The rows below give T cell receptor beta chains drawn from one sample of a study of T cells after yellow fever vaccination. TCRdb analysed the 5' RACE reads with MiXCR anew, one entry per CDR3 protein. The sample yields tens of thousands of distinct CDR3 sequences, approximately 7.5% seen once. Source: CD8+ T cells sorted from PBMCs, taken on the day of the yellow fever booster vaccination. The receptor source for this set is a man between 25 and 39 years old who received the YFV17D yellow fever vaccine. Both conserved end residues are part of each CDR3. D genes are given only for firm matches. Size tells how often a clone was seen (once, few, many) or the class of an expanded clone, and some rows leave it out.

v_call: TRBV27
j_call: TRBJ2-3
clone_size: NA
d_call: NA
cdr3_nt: TGTGCCAGCAGTTTATGGCCCAGGGGCACAGATACGCAGTATTTT
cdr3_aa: CASSLWPRGTDTQYF

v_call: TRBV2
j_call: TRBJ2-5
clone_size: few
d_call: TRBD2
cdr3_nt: TGTGCCAGCAGTGGCCCCCTCAGCGGGAGGGCACAAGAGACCCAGTACTTC
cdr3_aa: CASSGPLSGRAQETQYF

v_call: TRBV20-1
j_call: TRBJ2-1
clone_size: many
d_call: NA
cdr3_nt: TGCAGTGCGAGAGACAGGCCTTACAATGAGCAGTTCTTC
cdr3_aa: CSARDRPYNEQFF

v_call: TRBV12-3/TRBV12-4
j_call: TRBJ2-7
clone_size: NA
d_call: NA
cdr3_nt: TGTGCCAGCAGCTTCGGACTTCCTAGGAACGAGCAGTACTTC
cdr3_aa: CASSFGLPRNEQYF

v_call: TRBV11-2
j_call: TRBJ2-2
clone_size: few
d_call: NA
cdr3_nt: TGTGCCAGCAGCTTATATATGGGGACCGGGGAGCTGTTTTTT
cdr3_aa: CASSLYMGTGELFF

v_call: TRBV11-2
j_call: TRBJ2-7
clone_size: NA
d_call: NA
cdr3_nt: TGTGCCAGCAGCTTTGGAGGGGAGAGATACGAGCAGTACTTC
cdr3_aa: CASSFGGERYEQYF

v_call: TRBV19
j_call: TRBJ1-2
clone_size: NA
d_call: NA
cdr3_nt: TGTGCCAGTAGTATGGTGGGGGACCTTGGCTATGGCTACACCTTC
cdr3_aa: CASSMVGDLGYGYTF

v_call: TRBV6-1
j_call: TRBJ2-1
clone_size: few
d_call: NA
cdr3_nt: TGTGCCAGCAGTCTAACCACCGGGACCAAACCAAATGAGCAGTTCTTC
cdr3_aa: CASSLTTGTKPNEQFF

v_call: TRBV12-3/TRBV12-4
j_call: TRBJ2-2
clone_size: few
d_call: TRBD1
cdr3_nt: TGTGCCATAAGGACAGGGTATGGCGGGGAGCTGTTTTTT
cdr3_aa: CAIRTGYGGELFF

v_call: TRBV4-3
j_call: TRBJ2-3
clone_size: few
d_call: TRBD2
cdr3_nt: TGCGCCAGCAGTCACCTAGCGGAAAACACAGATACGCAGTATTTT
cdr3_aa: CASSHLAENTDTQYF

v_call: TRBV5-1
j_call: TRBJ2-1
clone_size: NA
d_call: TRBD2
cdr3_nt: TGCGCCAGCAGCCTAACTAGCGGGAGGTCTGGCGAGCAGTTCTTC
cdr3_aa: CASSLTSGRSGEQFF

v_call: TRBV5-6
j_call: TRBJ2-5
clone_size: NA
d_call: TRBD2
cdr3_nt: TGTGCCAGCAGCCCGGTACCGCGGGAGGAGACCCAGTACTTC
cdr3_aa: CASSPVPREETQYF

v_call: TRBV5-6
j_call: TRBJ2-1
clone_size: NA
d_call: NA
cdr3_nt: TGTGCCAGCAGCCCGGCGCCGGGGACTGGACGTGGTGAGCAGTTCTTC
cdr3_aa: CASSPAPGTGRGEQFF

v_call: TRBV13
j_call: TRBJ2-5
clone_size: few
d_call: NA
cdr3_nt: TGTGCCAGCAGCTTAGGACCGGGAGTGGGGGAGACCCAGTACTTC
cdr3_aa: CASSLGPGVGETQYF

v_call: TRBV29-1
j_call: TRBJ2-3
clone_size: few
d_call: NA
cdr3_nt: TGCAGCGTTGAAGAGTCTAGCGAGACGTCTAGCACAGATACGCAGTATTTT
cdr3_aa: CSVEESSETSSTDTQYF

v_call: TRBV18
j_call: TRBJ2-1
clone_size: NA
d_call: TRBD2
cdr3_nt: TGTGCCAGCTCGCTATCCGGGGGGGGTGAGCAGTTCTTC
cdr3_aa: CASSLSGGGEQFF

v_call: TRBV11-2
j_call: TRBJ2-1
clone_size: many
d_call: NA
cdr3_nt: TGTGCCAGCTCTACTCTGAGGGGGGGCAATGAGCAGTTCTTC
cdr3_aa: CASSTLRGGNEQFF

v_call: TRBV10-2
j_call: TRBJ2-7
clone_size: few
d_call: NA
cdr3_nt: TGCGCCAGCAGTGGATCTTTCGGAGAGCAGTACTTC
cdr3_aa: CASSGSFGEQYF

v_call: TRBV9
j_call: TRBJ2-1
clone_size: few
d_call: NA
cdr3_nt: TGTGCCAGCAGCGGTTCAGGGAATGAGCAGTTCTTC
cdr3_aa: CASSGSGNEQFF

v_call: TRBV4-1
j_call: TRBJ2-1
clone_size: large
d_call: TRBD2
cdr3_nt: TGCGCCAGCAGCCGGAAGACTAGCGGTCAGCTAACCAATGAGCAGTTCTTC
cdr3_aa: CASSRKTSGQLTNEQFF

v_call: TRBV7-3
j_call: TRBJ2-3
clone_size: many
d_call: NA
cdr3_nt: TGTGCCAGCAGCTTACTAGGATTCACAGATACGCAGTATTTT
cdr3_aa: CASSLLGFTDTQYF

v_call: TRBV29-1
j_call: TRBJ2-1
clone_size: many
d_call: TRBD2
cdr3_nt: TGCAGCTTTACGGGAGGCCCCTCCTACAATGAGCAGTTCTTC
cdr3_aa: CSFTGGPSYNEQFF

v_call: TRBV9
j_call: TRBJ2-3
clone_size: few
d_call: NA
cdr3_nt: TGTGCCAGCAGCGACTCCACTTTTCGGGGAACAGATACGCAGTATTTT
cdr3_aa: CASSDSTFRGTDTQYF